What follows is one TCR beta chain and its context. The antigen is undetermined. Treatment: 15 to 20 received Ad26.COV2.S at low or high dose, single or two shots; 5 received placebo; per-sample allocation not given. Collection of the samples took place on day 63 after the first injection of vaccine or placebo. Using immunoSEQ multiplex PCR, the repertoire was profiled, and TCRdb retains in-frame clones only, with some absent. The sample contains around 450,000 clones, 85% to 90% of which appear only once. The record originates from a study of Ad26.COV2.S vaccination and SARS-CoV-2 variants. Study-wide results and limits: Researchers cautioned that TCR breadth and depth analyses may have underestimated total T cell responses.

The origin of this receptor is a person between 18 and 59 years old who received the Ad26.COV2.S COVID-19 vaccine or a placebo. The input for sequencing was peripheral blood, taken in a trial of Ad26.COV2.S vaccine versus placebo.

This CDR3 reads CASNSGDSYTGELFF. In DNA form, the CDR3 reads TGTGCCAGTAATTCGGGGGACTCCTACACCGGGGAGCTGTTTTTT. The rearrangement uses TRBV19 and TRBJ2-2, with a possible D match to TRBD2 (6 bases). This CDR3 contains 15 residues. Germline V lookup: CDR1 LNHDA, CDR2 SQIVND (reference sequence). Trimming took 7 bases from V and 3 from J, leaving 15 bases between them.